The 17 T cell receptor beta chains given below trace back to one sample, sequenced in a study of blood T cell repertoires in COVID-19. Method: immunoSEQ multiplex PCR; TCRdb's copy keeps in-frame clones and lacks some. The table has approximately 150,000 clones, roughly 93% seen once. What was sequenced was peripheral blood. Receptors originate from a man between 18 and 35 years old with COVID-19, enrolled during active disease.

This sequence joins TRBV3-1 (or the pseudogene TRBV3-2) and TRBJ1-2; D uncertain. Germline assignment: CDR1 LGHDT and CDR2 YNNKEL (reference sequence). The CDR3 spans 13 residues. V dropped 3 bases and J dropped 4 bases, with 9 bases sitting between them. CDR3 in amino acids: CASSQEQTYGYTF. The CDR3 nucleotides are TGTGCCAGCAGCCAGGAACAGACCTATGGCTACACCTTC.

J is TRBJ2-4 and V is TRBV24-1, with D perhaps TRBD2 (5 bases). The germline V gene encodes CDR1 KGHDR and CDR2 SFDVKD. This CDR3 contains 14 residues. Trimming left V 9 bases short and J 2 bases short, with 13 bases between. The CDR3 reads CATWKPGSKNIQYF. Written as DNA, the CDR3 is TGTGCCACCTGGAAGCCGGGGTCCAAAAACATTCAGTACTTC.

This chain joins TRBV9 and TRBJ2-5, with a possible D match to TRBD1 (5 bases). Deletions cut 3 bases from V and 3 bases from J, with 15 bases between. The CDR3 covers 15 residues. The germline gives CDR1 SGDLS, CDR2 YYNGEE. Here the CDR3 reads CASSGRAGLEETQYF. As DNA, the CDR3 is TGTGCCAGCAGCGGTAGGGCAGGGCTCGAAGAGACCCAGTACTTC.

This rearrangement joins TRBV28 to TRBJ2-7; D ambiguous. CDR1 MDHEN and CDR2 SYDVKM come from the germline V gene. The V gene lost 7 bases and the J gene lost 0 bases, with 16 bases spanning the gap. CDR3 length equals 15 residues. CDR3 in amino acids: CASNMWRYSSYEQYF. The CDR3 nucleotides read TGTGCCAGCAACATGTGGCGCTACAGCTCCTACGAGCAGTACTTC.

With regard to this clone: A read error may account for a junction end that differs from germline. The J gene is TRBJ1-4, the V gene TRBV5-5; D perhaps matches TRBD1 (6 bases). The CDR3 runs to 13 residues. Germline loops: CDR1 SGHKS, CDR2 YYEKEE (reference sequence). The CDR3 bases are TGTGCCAGCAGCCGGGGGGGCGAGGAAAAACTGCTTTTT. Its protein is CASSRGGEEKLLF.

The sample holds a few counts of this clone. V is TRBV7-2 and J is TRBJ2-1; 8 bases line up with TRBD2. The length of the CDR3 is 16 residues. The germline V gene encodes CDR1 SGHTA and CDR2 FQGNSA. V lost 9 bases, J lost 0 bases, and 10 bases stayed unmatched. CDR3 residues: CASQLSSGSSYNEQFF. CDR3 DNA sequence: TGTGCCAGTCAGCTTTCGAGCGGGAGCTCCTACAATGAGCAGTTCTTC.

The CDR3 loop is CASSGSFEQYF. Here the CDR3 DNA reads TGTGCCAGCAGTGGCTCTTTTGAGCAGTACTTC. This chain joins TRBV6-6 and TRBJ2-7; D remains ambiguous. Trimming stripped 5 bases from V and 7 bases from J, with 9 bases between. The CDR3 consists of 11 residues. Per the germline V gene, CDR1 is MNHNY and CDR2 is SVGAGI (reference sequence).

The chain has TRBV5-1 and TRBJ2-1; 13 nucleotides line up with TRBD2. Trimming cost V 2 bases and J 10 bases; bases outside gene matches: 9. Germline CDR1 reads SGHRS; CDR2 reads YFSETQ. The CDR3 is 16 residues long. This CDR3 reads CASSFPTSGRTGEQFF. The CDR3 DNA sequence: TGCGCCAGCAGCTTCCCGACTAGCGGGAGGACGGGGGAGCAGTTCTTC.

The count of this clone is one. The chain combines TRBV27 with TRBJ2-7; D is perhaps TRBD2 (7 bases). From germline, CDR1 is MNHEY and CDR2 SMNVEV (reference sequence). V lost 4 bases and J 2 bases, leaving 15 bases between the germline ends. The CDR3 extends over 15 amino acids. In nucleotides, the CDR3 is TGTGCCAGCAGTTCCCGGGGGGCAATGGCCTACGAGCAGTACTTC. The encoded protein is CASSSRGAMAYEQYF.

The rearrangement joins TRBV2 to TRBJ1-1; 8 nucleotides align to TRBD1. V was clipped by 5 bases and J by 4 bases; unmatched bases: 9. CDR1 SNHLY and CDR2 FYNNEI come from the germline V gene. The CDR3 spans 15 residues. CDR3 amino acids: CASSSTGQVITEAFF. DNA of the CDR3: TGTGCCAGCAGTAGCACGGGACAGGTCATCACTGAAGCTTTCTTT.

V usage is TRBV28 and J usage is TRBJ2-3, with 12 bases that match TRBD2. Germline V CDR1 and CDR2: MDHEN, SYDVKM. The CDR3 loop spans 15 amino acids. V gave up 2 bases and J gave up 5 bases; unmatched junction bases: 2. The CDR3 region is CASSLRLAGVDTQYF. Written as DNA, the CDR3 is TGTGCCAGCAGTTTACGACTAGCGGGAGTAGATACGCAGTATTTT. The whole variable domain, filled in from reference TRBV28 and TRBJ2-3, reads DVKVTQSSRYLVKRTGEKVFLECVQDMDHENMFWYRQDPGLGLRLIYFSYDVKMKEKGDIPEGYSVSREKKERFSLILESASTNQTSMYLCASSLRLAGVDTQYFGPGTRLTVL.

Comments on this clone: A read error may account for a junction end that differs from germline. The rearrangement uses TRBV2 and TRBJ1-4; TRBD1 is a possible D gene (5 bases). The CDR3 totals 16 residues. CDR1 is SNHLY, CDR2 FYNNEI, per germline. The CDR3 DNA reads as TGTGCCAGCAGTGCAAGCACCGGAGGGGTTGATGAAAAACTGCTTTTT. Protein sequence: CASSASTGGVDEKLLF. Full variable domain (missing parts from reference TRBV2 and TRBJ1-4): EPEVTQTPSHQVTQMGQEVILRCVPISNHLYFYWYRQILGQKVEFLVSFYNNEISEKSEIFDDQFSVERPDGSNFTLKIRSTKLEDSAMYFCASSASTGGVDEKLLFGSGTQLSVL.

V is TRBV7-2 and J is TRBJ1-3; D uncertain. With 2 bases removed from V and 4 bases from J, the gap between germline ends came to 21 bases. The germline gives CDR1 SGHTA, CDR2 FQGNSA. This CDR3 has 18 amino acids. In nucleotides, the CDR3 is TGTGCCAGCAGCTTATCTCGGGGTGGCGAGGGAAGGGGAAACACCATATATTTT. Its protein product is CASSLSRGGEGRGNTIYF.

The CDR3 DNA reads TGTGCCAGCAACTCACAGGGCCGCGGGCAGCCCCAGCATTTT. Translating gives CASNSQGRGQPQHF. The V and J genes are TRBV6-5 and TRBJ1-5; a possible D gene is TRBD1 (6 bases). The length of the CDR3 is 14 residues. Trimming removed 7 bases at V and 7 bases at J, with 17 bases between. Germline CDR1 MNHEY, CDR2 SVGAGI.

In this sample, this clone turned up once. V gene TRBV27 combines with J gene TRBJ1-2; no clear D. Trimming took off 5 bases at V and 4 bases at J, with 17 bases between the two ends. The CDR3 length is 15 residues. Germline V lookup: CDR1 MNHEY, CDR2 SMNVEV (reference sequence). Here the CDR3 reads CASSRGGGRTYGYTF. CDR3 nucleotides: TGTGCCAGCAGTAGAGGAGGTGGCAGGACCTATGGCTACACCTTC.

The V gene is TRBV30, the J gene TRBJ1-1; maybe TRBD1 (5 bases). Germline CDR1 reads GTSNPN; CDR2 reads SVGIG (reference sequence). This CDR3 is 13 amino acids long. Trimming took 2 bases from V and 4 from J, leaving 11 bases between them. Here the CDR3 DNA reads TGTGCCTGGAGTCCTCGGGGGGGCACTGAAGCTTTCTTT. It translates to CAWSPRGGTEAFF. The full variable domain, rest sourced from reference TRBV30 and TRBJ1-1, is SQTIHQWPATLVQPVGSPLSLECTVEGTSNPNLYWYRQAAGRGLQLLFYSVGIGQISSEVPQNLSASRPQDRQFILSSKKLLLSDSGFYLCAWSPRGGTEAFFGQGTRLTVV.

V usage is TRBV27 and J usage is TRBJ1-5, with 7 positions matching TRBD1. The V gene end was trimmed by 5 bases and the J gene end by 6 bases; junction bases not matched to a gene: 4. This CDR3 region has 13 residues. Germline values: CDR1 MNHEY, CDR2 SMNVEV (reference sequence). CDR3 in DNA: TGTGCCAGCAGTACAGGGGCGCTTCAGCCCCAGCATTTT. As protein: CASSTGALQPQHF.